Below, one TCR beta chain is given with its context. The target antigen is unknown. Within the sample, other DNA sequences also encode this same CDR3. Using immunoSEQ multiplex PCR, the repertoire was profiled, and TCRdb retains in-frame clones only, with some absent. The table lists roughly 23,000 clones, around 80% of them singletons, with more than 11% in the top ten. CDR1 is DFQATT and CDR2 is SNEGSKA in the germline V gene (reference sequence). This CDR3 contains 11 residues. The V and J ends lost 5 bases and 3 bases respectively, with 7 bases between them. Exclusion applied to patients with autoimmune disease history or systemic immunosuppression. These data originate in a study of OX40 agonist ivuxolimab in advanced cancers. Study context: Hepatocellular carcinoma, melanoma, renal cell or head and neck cancer affected the dose-escalation patients. The eligibility criteria allowed prior anti-PD-1, anti-PD-L1 or anti-CTLA-4 therapy, and approximately 40% had some. General study points: Clones of CD4+ and CD8+ blood T cells grew by week 6 at doses of 0.1 to 3.0 mg/kg.

The TCR comes from an adult with an advanced solid tumor such as melanoma, head and neck, liver or kidney cancer. V gene TRBV20-1 combines with J gene TRBJ1-1; D is unresolved. The specimen was CD4+ or CD8+ T cells sorted from blood, collected in a trial of the OX40 agonist ivuxolimab. In nucleotides, the CDR3 is TGCAGTGCTCGGGATTACACTGAAGCTTTCTTT. This sequence encodes CSARDYTEAFF.